This T cell receptor (beta chain) emerged from a study of blood T cell repertoires in COVID-19. Study at large: Material from acute and convalescent COVID-19 was sourced from the United States, Italy and Spain.

Sequenced by immunoSEQ multiplex PCR; TCRdb stores in-frame clones only, minus some. This table holds 400,000 to 450,000 clones, about nine tenths found once. CDR1 DFQATT and CDR2 SNEGSKA come from the germline V gene (reference sequence). The CDR3 totals 11 residues. Trimming took 6 bases from V and 8 from J; bases not matched to a gene: 6. The receptor was isolated from a woman aged 45-65 years with COVID-19, enrolled during active disease. This chain connects TRBV20-1 to TRBJ2-7; 8 bases are a match to TRBD1. The sequenced material came from peripheral blood. The CDR3 DNA reads TGCAGTGCCGGTGGACAGGGCCAGCAGTACTTC. Its translation: CSAGGQGQQYF.